This TCR beta chain was sequenced during a study of Ad26.COV2.S vaccination and SARS-CoV-2 variants. Study-wide results and limits: The study found similar non-spike TCR breadth in vaccine and placebo recipients.

Treatment noted: 15 to 20 received Ad26.COV2.S at low or high dose, single or two shots; about 5 received placebo; per-sample allocation not given. Day 63 following the first vaccine or placebo injection was when the samples were taken. The vaccine delivered Wuhan-strain SARS-CoV-2 spike through an Ad26 vector. The CDR3 runs 16 residues. Germline assignment: CDR1 SGHVS and CDR2 FQNEAQ. V was pared by 2 bases and J by 0 bases, with 11 bases between. Data came from immunoSEQ multiplex PCR; TCRdb stores just in-frame clones and leaves some out. The data hold 300,000 to 400,000 clones, with 70% to 90% observed a single time. Note on this clone: What it binds is not known.

This TCR derives from a person between 18 and 60 years old who received the Ad26.COV2.S COVID-19 vaccine or a placebo. The material sequenced was peripheral blood, taken in a trial of Ad26.COV2.S vaccine versus placebo. The V gene is TRBV7-8, the J gene TRBJ2-1, with D possibly matching TRBD2 (6 bases). CDR3 amino acids: CASSLIWDFSYNEQFF. Here the CDR3 DNA reads TGTGCCAGCAGCTTAATTTGGGACTTCTCCTACAATGAGCAGTTCTTC.